This T cell receptor (beta chain) originates from a study of shared clonotypes between healthy human individuals. The DNA input per sorted-subset replicate PCR was around 200 ng, corresponding to 30,000 or so T cell genomes. Repertoires were generated with immunoSEQ multiplex PCR, while TCRdb's copy carries only in-frame clones and drops some. This table has some 2 million clones, 95% appearing once. The CDR3 loop spans 14 amino acids. Germline CDR1 is ENHRY and CDR2 is SYGVKD. Trimming removed 8 bases at V and 4 bases at J, with 15 bases between. The material sequenced was naive CD4+ T cells sorted from blood. Stated subset: CD45RA+ positively selected. The V and J genes are TRBV10-3 and TRBJ2-1; tentatively, D is TRBD2 (5 bases). The source of this sequence is a man younger than 35 in good health. The CDR3 nucleotides read TGTGCCATCGGGGAGACGCCGGCTTACAATGAGCAGTTCTTC. Its protein product is CAIGETPAYNEQFF.